This record covers a single TCR beta chain. Its specificity is not known. The V gene's germline CDR1 is DFQATT and CDR2 SNEGSKA (reference sequence). V gave up 6 bases and J gave up 10 bases, with 10 bases separating them. The CDR3 totals 10 residues. The assay was immunoSEQ multiplex PCR, and TCRdb's table has in-frame clones only and misses some. The table shows about 180,000 clones, with around nine tenths occurring only once. The data derive from a study of T cell responses to AZD1222 COVID-19 vaccine. Study-wide context: Doses given second, at about 4 or about 12 weeks, were pooled.

Regarding the study as a whole: The sample set comprised mostly white British donors with more females, and clonal diversity was possibly underestimated. Seropositive status at baseline applied to only five or six AZD1222 recipients. With dominance at 160-218 and 743-854, vaccine-associated CD4 TCRs spanned spike.

The clonotype comes from an adult in good health. This sequence joins TRBV20-1 and TRBJ2-1; no firm D call. The specimen was peripheral blood, collected on day 0 of AZD1222 vaccination. CDR3 amino acids: CSALRTEQFF. The CDR3 DNA follows: TGCAGTGCCCTTAGGACGGAGCAGTTCTTC.